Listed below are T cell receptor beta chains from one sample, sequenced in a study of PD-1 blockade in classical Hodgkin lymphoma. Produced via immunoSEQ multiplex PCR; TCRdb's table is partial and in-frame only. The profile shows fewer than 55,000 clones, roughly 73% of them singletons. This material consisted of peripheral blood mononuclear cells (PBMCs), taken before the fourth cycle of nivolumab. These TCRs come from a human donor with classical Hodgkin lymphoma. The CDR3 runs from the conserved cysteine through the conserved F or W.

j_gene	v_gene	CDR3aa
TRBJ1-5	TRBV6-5	CASSLERNQPQHF
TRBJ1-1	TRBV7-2	CASRRGTEAFF
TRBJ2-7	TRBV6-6	CASSYSGEGREQYF
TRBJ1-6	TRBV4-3	CASSQDILGPQRSPLHF
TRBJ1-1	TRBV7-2	CASSLARYTEAFF
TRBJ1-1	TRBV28	CASSPRDSLNTEAFF
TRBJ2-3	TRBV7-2	CASSLGGRERLSQYF
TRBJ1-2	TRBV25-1	CASGLGYGYTF
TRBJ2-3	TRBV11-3	CASSLGVAGSTDTQYF
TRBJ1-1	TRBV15	CATSRARGHTEAFF
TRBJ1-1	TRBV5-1	CASSGAGTLNTEAFF
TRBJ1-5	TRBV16	CASSQLKSGTGGATQPQHF
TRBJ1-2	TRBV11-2	CASSREGDGYTF
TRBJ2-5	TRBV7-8	CASSAQGYETQYF
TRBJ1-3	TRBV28	CASSFPLGHSGNTIYF
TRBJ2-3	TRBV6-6	CASSFSDRDTTQYF
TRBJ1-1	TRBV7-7	CASSPLVGEGTEAFF
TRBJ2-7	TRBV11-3	CASRTGSYEQYF
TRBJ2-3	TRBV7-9	CASSLSRDTQYF
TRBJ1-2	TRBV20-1	CSASGPGGYTF
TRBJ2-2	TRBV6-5	CASSYGWQNTGELFF
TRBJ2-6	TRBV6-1	CASAPGGSGANVLTF
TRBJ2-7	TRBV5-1	CASSREGQTYEQYF
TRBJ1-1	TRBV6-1	CASSGAGGAGTEAFF
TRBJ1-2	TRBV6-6	CASSYSGYGYTF
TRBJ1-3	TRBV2	CASNLDSRAGNTIYF
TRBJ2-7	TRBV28	CASSLGTIYEQYF
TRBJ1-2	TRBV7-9	CASSAGSYGYTF
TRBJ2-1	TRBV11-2	CASSTVYEQFF
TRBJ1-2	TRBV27	CASSLWPIEQSYGYTF
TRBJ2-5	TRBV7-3	CASSPGLAGFRETQYF
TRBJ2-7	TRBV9	CASSPTSGGNEQYF
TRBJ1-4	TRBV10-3	CAISEGGGEEKLFF
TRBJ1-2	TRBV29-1	CSVEPEGGPGGYTF
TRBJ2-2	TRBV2	CATRQGANTGELFF
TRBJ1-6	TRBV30	CAWSVEYGNSPLHF
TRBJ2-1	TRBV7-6	CASSFGLGLYNEQFF